What follows describes a single TCR beta chain. The antigen is not known. The V and J ends lost 1 base and 4 bases respectively, with 13 bases between them. This CDR3 contains 15 residues. CDR1 is SNHLY, CDR2 FYNNEI, per germline. This sample was taken from a study of T cell responses to AZD1222 COVID-19 vaccine. Study-wide points: With dominance at 160-218 and 743-854, vaccine-associated CD4 TCRs spanned spike.

The method was immunoSEQ multiplex PCR; TCRdb's version includes in-frame clones alone and lacks a portion of them. The table includes over 150,000 clones, approximately 90% detected once. J is TRBJ1-2 and V is TRBV2; D uncertain. The material was peripheral blood, obtained 28 days after the second AZD1222 dose. The sequence derives from an adult who received the AZD1222 COVID-19 vaccine. The CDR3 coding sequence is TGTGCCAGCAGTGAAGGGGGAGGTCCGACCTATGGCTACACCTTC. It is translated as CASSEGGGPTYGYTF.